This TCR beta chain was sequenced during a study of T cells in Graves' hyperthyroidism and ophthalmopathy (dated by TCRdb to between 2018 and 2021). Context from the whole study: Peripheral blood was collected at initial diagnosis, before any treatment. For training and testing, the 100 or so patients in the discovery cohort were randomly divided in a 7:3 ratio. Once sampling was done, hyperthyroidism patients were given methimazole at a starting dose of 30 mg daily, whereas ophthalmopathy patients were given high-dose intravenous methylprednisolone. Prospective prediction of ophthalmopathy was tested in an independent validation cohort of approximately 19 hyperthyroidism patients and 15 to 17 patients who later progressed to ophthalmopathy. The paper reports TCR Vbeta CDR3 sequencing of 135 peripheral blood samples: 40 or so ophthalmopathy, under 80 hyperthyroidism and around 17 progressor patients. In addition, the study compared T-cell repertoires in thyroid tissue and in blood from about 6 Graves' hyperthyroidism patients. A discovery cohort of approximately 100 patients, fewer than 50 with Graves' ophthalmopathy and about 60 with stable Graves' hyperthyroidism, was used to find distinguishing TCR V-J signatures. On the study overall, not on this receptor specifically: In validation, progression to ophthalmopathy was predicted by the model with nearly 71% sensitivity and 72.22% specificity, a median of approximately 7.1 months before onset. No statistical method was used to fix the sample size in advance, and group allocation was not hidden from the investigators. Ophthalmopathy was separated from stable hyperthyroidism by a 13 V-J signature model, with approximately 85% sensitivity and 81% to 83% specificity obtained in cross-validation and 80%/75% obtained in testing. Most expanded thyroid clonotypes (frequency above 0.001) were also found in blood, which suggests that blood repertoires may mirror thyroid immune responses.

A word on this clonotype: What this receptor recognizes is not known. No per-base quality is available; no much larger clone lies one base away.

The germline V gene yields MNHEY for CDR1 and SVGEGT for CDR2. Unmatched junction bases come to 5, with V trimmed by 6 bases and J by 4 bases. The CDR3 spans 14 residues, from the cysteine through the phenylalanine. The read is trimmed to its CDR3 DNA, 42 bases read in frame from base 1. The TCR beta CDR3 regions were amplified from RNA transcripts. The TCR CDR3 was subjected to a first round of RT-PCR using the HTBI primer set and the Qiagen OneStep RT-PCR kit. Libraries were constructed in a second round of multiplex PCR, after which size selection and purification were carried out. Paired-end sequencing of the libraries was performed with 100 bp reads on an Illumina HiSeq2000. Regarding the original processing steps: Raw data were processed with SOAPnuke, discarding reads with adapters, uncalled bases, mean Phred below 15, or no exact constant-primer or identifier match. High-quality paired reads were merged with COPE v1.2.5, and unique nucleotide sequences were defined as clonotypes. MiTCR v1.1 was used to align the clonotypes against IMGT TRBV, TRBD and TRBJ reference segments. Only V-J combinations with frequency above 0.0001, covering approximately 99% of repertoires, were analysed. A TCS score was defined as the ratio of F50 (clonal expansion) to E x V (chaos), with BLOSUM62-based TCRdist applied between CDR3 peptides within each V-J. Welch's t-statistics and random forest reduced fewer than 600 V-J features to fewer than 15, which were used in a naive Bayes classifier (R e1071). The public sequencing data were trimmed at Q25 with fastp and processed into clonotypes with MiXCR by TCRdb, which kept only in-frame beta chains. Every CDR3 protein is listed once, alongside the most common genes and DNA of its rows. TCRdb's processing, not the study's, gives the V and J calls here. The sample has a few hundred thousand distinct CDR3 sequences on record, about 20% of them singletons. The top ten clonotypes cover 50% to 75% of the sample.

Moderately to severely active disease, a Clinical Activity Score of at least 3, a NOSPECS grade of at least 4, and a duration under 3 months were present in ophthalmopathy patients. Any patient with an uncontrolled infection, another autoimmune disease, pregnancy or lactation was excluded. Diagnoses were based on clinical symptoms, serum thyroxine and TRAb, thyroid ultrasound and orbital computed tomography. PBMCs were separated from 8 to 10 ml of fresh peripheral blood using Ficoll-Paque density gradient centrifugation. Total RNA was extracted with Trizol reagent, and quality was checked on an Agilent 2100 Bioanalyzer.

The receptor was derived from a man aged 30-40 years with Graves' ophthalmopathy. The material sequenced was blood. The chain is assembled from TRBV6-2 or TRBV6-3 and TRBJ1-4; 7 junctional bases match TRBD1. The nucleotide sequence is TGTGCCAGCAGGACCGGGACAGTTAATGAAAAACTGTTTTTT. This sequence encodes CASRTGTVNEKLFF.